The T cell receptor beta chain under discussion was sequenced for a study of beta chain features in type 1 diabetes. Germline V lookup: CDR1 GTSNPN, CDR2 SVGIG (reference sequence). With 0 bases removed from V and 6 bases from J, the gap between germline ends came to 11 bases. The CDR3 consists of 13 residues. The authors reverse transcribed all of the isolated RNA, so sequencing captured expressed TCRB transcripts. Clones were read by immunoSEQ multiplex PCR, and TCRdb kept only the in-frame ones, dropping some. The data show approximately 170,000 clones, approximately 7.8% seen once. At least ten counts were recorded for this clone. Its cognate antigen is unknown. General study results and limits: cDNA-based reads could over-represent cells with high TCR expression. Type 1 diabetes patients showed a moderate but significant shortening of TCRB CDR3s in all four CD4+ subsets. Whether TCRB rearrangement is influenced by HLA type went unresolved here.

The receptor was derived from a woman aged 40 to 49 with type 1 diabetes. Sequencing was carried out using central memory CD4+ T cells from blood. The chain recombines TRBV30 with TRBJ1-2; the D gene is possibly TRBD1 (6 bases). The CDR3, as DNA: TGTGCCTGGAGTGTACAGGGATATCATGGCTACACCTTC. It codes for CAWSVQGYHGYTF.